This T cell receptor (beta chain) was profiled in a study of blood T cell repertoires in COVID-19. Study information: Some COVID-19 samples were acute and others convalescent; all came from the United States, Italy and Spain. T cells, B-cell-depleted T cells, or PBMCs provided the cDNA or gDNA that served as material.

Original processing methods: Nucleated cell number was recorded as an estimate derived from reference gene primer amplification. The table came from immunoSEQ multiplex PCR; TCRdb's copy has only in-frame clones and leaves some out. V and J calls and clone size are as listed in that table; D and trimming were resolved from the DNA. The repertoire consists of 100,000 to 150,000 clones, with 80% to 90% occurring once and the leading ten covering less than 30%. The V end lost 0 bases, the J end lost 10 bases, and 14 bases lay between the germline ends. Germline V gene lookup returns CDR1 SGHNT and CDR2 YYREEE (reference sequence). The CDR3 totals 15 residues.

The source is a man aged 65 to 85 with active or convalescent COVID-19. V usage is TRBV5-4 and J usage is TRBJ1-6; D gene uncertain. Source material: peripheral blood. The CDR3 DNA reads as TGTGCCAGCAGCTTGGAGGCGGTAGAGGTCTCACCCCTCCACTTT. Translated: CASSLEAVEVSPLHF.